Shown below are 26 T cell receptor beta chains from a single sample sequenced in a study of identical twins' blood T cells. TCRdb re-called the 5' RACE reads through MiXCR, storing one row per CDR3 protein. Among fewer than 450,000 distinct CDR3 sequences listed, 28% were seen once. The sample taken for sequencing was PBMCs. Every receptor here comes from a woman aged 18 to 55 in good health.

J is TRBJ1-2 and V is TRBV21-1. TRBV21-1 is flagged as a pseudogene. The CDR3 totals 11 residues. CDR3 in DNA: TGTGCCAGCAGCAAGACGATCGGCTACACCTTC. It encodes CASSKTIGYTF.

The J gene is TRBJ2-2, the V gene TRBV12-3 or TRBV12-4; TRBD1 matches at 7 bases. The CDR3 loop spans 13 amino acids. Trimming at V came to 6 bases and at J to 6 bases, leaving 4 bases not matched to a gene. DNA of the CDR3: TGTGCCAGCAGGACAGGGTTGGCCGGGGAGCTGTTTTTT. Its protein product is CASRTGLAGELFF.

The J gene is TRBJ2-1, the V gene TRBV3-1; D ambiguous. The CDR3 consists of 16 residues. The V gene's germline CDR1 is LGHDT and CDR2 YNNKEL (reference sequence). With 2 bases removed from V and 0 bases from J, the gap between germline ends came to 11 bases. CDR3 region: CASSQIQSRSYNEQFF. Written as DNA, the CDR3 is TGTGCCAGCAGCCAAATTCAGAGTCGCTCCTACAATGAGCAGTTCTTC.

The chain joins TRBV4-2 to TRBJ1-1; 10 bases match TRBD1. The germline V gene has CDR1 LGHNA and CDR2 YNFKEQ. The CDR3 runs to 16 residues. The J segment lost 6 bases and the V segment lost 0 bases, leaving 7 bases of the junction unmatched. CDR3 protein: CASSQEGPGTGAEAFF. The CDR3 DNA is TGTGCCAGCAGCCAAGAGGGCCCAGGGACAGGGGCTGAAGCTTTCTTT.

V and J are TRBV7-3 and TRBJ2-1; 9 bases match TRBD2. Germline values: CDR1 SGHTA, CDR2 FQGTGA. V shed 3 bases and J 3 bases; nucleotides not matched to a gene: 3. The CDR3 is made up of 15 amino acids. The CDR3 region is CASSLTSGLYNEQFF. In nucleotides, the CDR3 is TGTGCCAGCAGCTTGACTAGCGGTCTCTACAATGAGCAGTTCTTC. Complete variable domain (other parts from reference TRBV7-3 and TRBJ2-1): GAGVSQTPSNKVTEKGKYVELRCDPISGHTALYWYRQSLGQGPEFLIYFQGTGAADDSGLPNDRFFAVRPEGSVSTLKIQRTERGDSAVYLCASSLTSGLYNEQFFGPGTRLTVL.

The chain couples TRBV11-2 to TRBJ2-1; 10 positions agree with TRBD2. The V and J ends lost 0 bases and 5 bases, in that order; junction bases with no gene match: 7. Per the germline V gene, CDR1 is SGHAT and CDR2 is FQNNGV. The CDR3 consists of 17 residues. The CDR3 loop is CASSLDLAGAFHNEQFF. The CDR3 DNA is TGTGCCAGCAGCTTAGACCTAGCGGGGGCCTTCCACAATGAGCAGTTCTTC.

This clonotype was seen more than once but under ten times. This chain uses TRBV25-1 with TRBJ2-1; D is ambiguous. Germline values: CDR1 MGHDK, CDR2 SYGVNS. V was trimmed by 2 bases and J by 5 bases, leaving 13 bases between them. This CDR3 region has 15 residues. The CDR3 DNA follows: TGTGCCAGCAGTGAAGTTGGCAGAACTAACAATGAGCAGTTCTTC. Its translation is CASSEVGRTNNEQFF. The variable domain in full, with the rest retrieved from reference TRBV25-1 and TRBJ2-1, is EADIYQTPRYLVIGTGKKITLECSQTMGHDKMYWYQQDPGMELHLIHYSYGVNSTEKGDLSSESTVSRIRTEHFPLTLESARPSHTSQYLCASSEVGRTNNEQFFGPGTRLTVL.

The sample holds a few counts of this clonotype. V usage is TRBV20-1 and J usage is TRBJ2-7; 8 bases match TRBD2. V lost 3 bases to trimming and J lost 0 bases; unmatched junction nucleotides: 4. This CDR3 region has 14 residues. Germline CDR1 and CDR2: DFQATT and SNEGSKA (reference sequence). CDR3 sequence reads: CSASELADSYEQYF. DNA of the CDR3: TGCAGTGCTAGTGAACTAGCGGACTCCTACGAGCAGTACTTC.

This clonotype was detected a few times. This chain connects TRBV9 to TRBJ2-1; no clear D. V was shortened by 0 bases and J by 6 bases, with 16 bases between the two germline ends. The CDR3 sequence is 16 residues long. In germline, CDR1 is SGDLS, CDR2 YYNGEE. CDR3: CASSVVTEASANEQFF. CDR3 coding DNA: TGTGCCAGCAGCGTAGTCACGGAAGCCTCAGCCAATGAGCAGTTCTTC.

The J gene is TRBJ1-5, the V gene TRBV27; tentative D call: TRBD1 (6 bases). CDR1 and CDR2 (germline): MNHEY, SMNVEV (reference sequence). The CDR3 is 11 amino acids. Trimming removed 10 bases from V and 7 bases from J, with 11 bases in between. CDR3 in amino acids: CATGTKQPQHF. The DNA of the CDR3 is TGTGCCACAGGGACAAAACAGCCCCAGCATTTT.

This chain uses TRBV5-1 with TRBJ1-1, with TRBD1 identical over 7 bases. This CDR3 spans 12 amino acids. V lost 0 bases to trimming and J lost 9 bases; unmatched junction nucleotides: 2. The germline gives CDR1 SGHRS, CDR2 YFSETQ. In DNA, the CDR3 is TGCGCCAGCAGCTTGGACAGGGGCCAAGCTTTCTTT. Translated: CASSLDRGQAFF.

This clonotype has a handful of counts. The chain combines TRBV5-1 with TRBJ1-1, with D hard to call. Trimming pared 4 bases from V and 0 bases from J, leaving 7 bases between. Germline loops: CDR1 SGHRS, CDR2 YFSETQ. The CDR3 covers 13 residues. In nucleotides, the CDR3 is TGCGCCAGCAGCATGTCAATGAACACTGAAGCTTTCTTT. Its protein product is CASSMSMNTEAFF.

This clonotype was detected a few times. The genes are TRBV9 and TRBJ1-2; 7 positions match TRBD1. The germline CDR1 and CDR2 sequences are SGDLS and YYNGEE. This CDR3 has 14 amino acids. V dropped 0 bases and J dropped 7; count of bases not matched to a gene: 6. The CDR3 DNA sequence: TGTGCCAGCAGCGTAGATCCAGGGGGTTCTGGCTACACCTTC. This codes for CASSVDPGGSGYTF.

The sample holds a few counts of this clonotype. V is TRBV5-1 and J is TRBJ1-1; maybe TRBD1 (6 bases). Per the germline V gene, CDR1 is SGHRS and CDR2 is YFSETQ. The CDR3 contains 16 residues. Between the trimmed V and J ends, which lost 2 bases and 5 bases, there was a span of 19 bases. The CDR3 spells CASSFAWKKGGTEAFF. CDR3 bases: TGCGCCAGCAGCTTCGCCTGGAAAAAGGGGGGTACTGAAGCTTTCTTT.

This clonotype showed up many times. This rearrangement joins TRBV12-3 or TRBV12-4 to TRBJ1-2; 8 bases align to TRBD1. The V and J ends lost 6 bases and 8 bases, in that order; junction bases with no gene match: 8. CDR3 size: 13 residues. DNA of the CDR3: TGTGCCAGCAGCCCTTCAGGGGGCTGGGGCTACACCTTC. Translating it yields CASSPSGGWGYTF.

The J gene is TRBJ1-4, the V gene TRBV19, with 7 bases matching TRBD1. V lost 3 bases, J lost 8 bases, and 9 bases stayed unmatched. Germline V CDR1 and CDR2: LNHDA, SQIVND (reference sequence). This CDR3 region has 15 residues. CDR3 in amino acids: CASSIRTGRGEKLFF. For the CDR3, the DNA is TGTGCCAGTAGTATCCGGACAGGTCGCGGCGAAAAACTGTTTTTT.

This clonotype was counted only a few times. This sequence joins TRBV5-1 and TRBJ1-1; D is unclear. The CDR3 spans 13 residues. Germline V gene sequence: CDR1 SGHRS, CDR2 YFSETQ. V shed 1 base and J shed 4 bases, with 8 bases lying between them. CDR3 protein: CASSLIGFTEAFF. The CDR3 region has the DNA TGCGCCAGCAGCTTGATAGGGTTCACTGAAGCTTTCTTT.

Concerning this clonotype itself: Germline is not matched at one junction end, which may reflect a read error. The CDR3 sequence is CASSFPTGGNTEVFF. In DNA form, the CDR3 reads TGTGCCAGCAGCTTCCCCACCGGCGGGAACACTGAAGTTTTCTTT. The chain couples TRBV7-9 to TRBJ1-1; D ambiguous. Germline V gene data show CDR1 as SEHNR and CDR2 as FQNEAQ (reference sequence). The CDR3 runs 15 residues.

This clonotype has a handful of counts. The CDR3 loop is CASSFSGTGANYGYTF. The CDR3 DNA sequence: TGTGCCAGCAGCTTTTCCGGGACAGGGGCTAACTATGGCTACACCTTC. This chain links TRBV28 with TRBJ1-2, with 10 bases that match TRBD1. The V and J ends lost 6 bases and 0 bases, in that order; junction bases with no gene match: 7. Germline values: CDR1 MDHEN, CDR2 SYDVKM. CDR3 length: 16 residues.

Note on this clonotype: The junction departs from germline at one end; a sequencing error may be responsible. The J gene is TRBJ1-1, the V gene TRBV14; 8 bases line up with TRBD1. The CDR3 covers 17 residues. Germline CDR1 is SGHDN and CDR2 is FVKESK. The CDR3 here is CASNQDRGTGWSTEAFF. Written as DNA, the CDR3 is TGTGCCAGCAACCAAGACAGGGGAACCGGGTGGAGCACTGAAGCTTTCTTT.

The rearrangement links TRBV12-5 to TRBJ1-1, with a tentative D call TRBD1 (5 bases). There are 16 residues in the CDR3. The V gene lost 2 bases and the J gene lost 0 bases, with 13 bases spanning the gap. Germline values: CDR1 LGHNT, CDR2 FRNRAP. CDR3 sequence reads: CASGLPPGEVNTEAFF. The CDR3 coding sequence is TGTGCTAGTGGTTTGCCCCCGGGGGAGGTGAACACTGAAGCTTTCTTT.

In this sample, this clonotype turned up a few times. The chain has TRBV12-5 and TRBJ2-7; 13 bases line up with TRBD2. The CDR3 has 15 amino acids. After removal of 5 bases from V and 4 bases from J, the junction contained 5 bases not matched to a gene. The germline gives CDR1 LGHNT, CDR2 FRNRAP. The CDR3 nucleotides read TGTGCTAGTGGTAAGGGACTAGCGGGAAATTACGAGCAGTACTTC. Translated, it gives CASGKGLAGNYEQYF.

The V call is TRBV5-4, the J call TRBJ2-2; a possible D gene is TRBD2 (6 bases). The V end lost 6 bases, the J end lost 6 bases, and 12 bases lay between the germline ends. This CDR3 region has 13 residues. Germline CDR1 is SGHNT and CDR2 is YYREEE (reference sequence). CDR3 coding DNA: TGTGCCAGCAATTCTGGGGGGTCCGGGGAGCTGTTTTTT. Protein sequence: CASNSGGSGELFF.

This chain joins TRBV10-3 and TRBJ2-5; a weak D match, TRBD2 (5 bases). CDR3 length: 15 amino acids. V was pared by 6 bases and J by 1 base, with 15 bases between. The V gene's germline CDR1 is ENHRY and CDR2 SYGVKD. The CDR3 sequence is CAISQNPRGQETQYF. CDR3 nucleotides: TGTGCCATCAGCCAGAATCCTCGGGGCCAAGAGACCCAGTACTTC.

This clonotype was found many times. The CDR3 reads CASSLDDFTEAFF. DNA of the CDR3: TGCGCCAGCAGCTTGGACGATTTCACTGAAGCTTTCTTT. The chain employs TRBV5-1 and TRBJ1-1; D ambiguous. The CDR3 has 13 amino acids. V lost 0 bases, J lost 4 bases, and 7 bases lay in between. The germline V gene has CDR1 SGHRS and CDR2 YFSETQ.

This clonotype was counted a few times. This chain uses TRBV5-1 with TRBJ1-3; D possibly corresponds to TRBD1 (6 bases). Trimming took off 4 bases at V and 0 bases at J, with 17 bases between the two ends. Germline-derived CDR1 and CDR2 are SGHRS and YFSETQ. This CDR3 spans 17 amino acids. DNA for the CDR3: TGCGCCAGCAGCGCCACGACAGGAACGTACTCTGGAAACACCATATATTTT. Translation gives CASSATTGTYSGNTIYF.